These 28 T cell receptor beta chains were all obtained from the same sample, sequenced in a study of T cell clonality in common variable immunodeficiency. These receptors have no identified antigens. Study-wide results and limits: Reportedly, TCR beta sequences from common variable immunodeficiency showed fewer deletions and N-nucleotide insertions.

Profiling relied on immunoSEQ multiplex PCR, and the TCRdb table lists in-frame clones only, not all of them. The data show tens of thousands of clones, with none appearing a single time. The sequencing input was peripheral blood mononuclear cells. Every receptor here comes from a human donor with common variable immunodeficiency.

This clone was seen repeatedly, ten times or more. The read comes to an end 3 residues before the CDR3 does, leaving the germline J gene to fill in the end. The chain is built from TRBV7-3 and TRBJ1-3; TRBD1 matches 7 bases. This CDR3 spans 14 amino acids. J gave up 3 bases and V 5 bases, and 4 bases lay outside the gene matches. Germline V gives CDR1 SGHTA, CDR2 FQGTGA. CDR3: CASSAGGSGNTIYF. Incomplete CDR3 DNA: TGTGCCAGCAGCGCAGGGGGAAGTGGAAACACC. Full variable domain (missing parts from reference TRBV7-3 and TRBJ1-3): GAGVSQTPSNKVTEKGKYVELRCDPISGHTALYWYRQSLGQGPEFLIYFQGTGAADDSGLPNDRFFAVRPEGSVSTLKIQRTERGDSAVYLCASSAGGSGNTIYFGEGSWLTVV.

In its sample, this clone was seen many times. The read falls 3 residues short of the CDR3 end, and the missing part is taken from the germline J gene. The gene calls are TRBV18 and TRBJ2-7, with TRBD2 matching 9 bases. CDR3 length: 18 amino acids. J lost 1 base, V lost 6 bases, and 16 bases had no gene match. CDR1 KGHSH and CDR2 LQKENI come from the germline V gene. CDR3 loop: CASSPGLVDSGGSYEQYF. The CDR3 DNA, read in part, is TGTGCCAGCTCCCCCGGTCTGGTTGATAGCGGGGGTTCCTACGAG. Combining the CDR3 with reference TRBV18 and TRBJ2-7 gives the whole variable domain NAGVMQNPRHLVRRRGQEARLRCSPMKGHSHVYWYRQLPEEGLKFMVYLQKENIIDESGMPKERFSAEFPKEGPSILRIQQVVRGDSAAYFCASSPGLVDSGGSYEQYFGPGTRLTVT.

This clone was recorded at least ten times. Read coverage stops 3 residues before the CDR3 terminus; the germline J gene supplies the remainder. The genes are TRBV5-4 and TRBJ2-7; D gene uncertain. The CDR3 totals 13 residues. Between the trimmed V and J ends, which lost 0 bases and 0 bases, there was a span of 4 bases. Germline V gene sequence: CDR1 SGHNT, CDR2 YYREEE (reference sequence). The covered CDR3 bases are TGTGCCAGCAGCTTGGCGGGCTCCTACGAG. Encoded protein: CASSLAGSYE. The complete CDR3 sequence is CASSLAGSYEQYF.

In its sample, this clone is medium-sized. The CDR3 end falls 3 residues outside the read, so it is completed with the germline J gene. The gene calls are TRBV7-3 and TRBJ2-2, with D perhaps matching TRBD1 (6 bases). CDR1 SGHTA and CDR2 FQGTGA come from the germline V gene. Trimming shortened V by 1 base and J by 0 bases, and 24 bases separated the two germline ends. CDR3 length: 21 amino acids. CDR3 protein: CASSLRAPPGQNTANTGELFF. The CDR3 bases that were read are TGTGCCAGCAGCTTAAGAGCACCCCCGGGACAAAATACTGCGAACACCGGGGAG.

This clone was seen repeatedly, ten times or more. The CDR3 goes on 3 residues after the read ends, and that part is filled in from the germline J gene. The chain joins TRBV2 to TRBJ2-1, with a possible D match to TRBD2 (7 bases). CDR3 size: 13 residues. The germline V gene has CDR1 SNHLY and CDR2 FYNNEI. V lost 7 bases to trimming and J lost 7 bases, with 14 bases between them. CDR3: CASNRGAANEQFF. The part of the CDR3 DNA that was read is TGTGCCAGCAACCGGGGGGCCGCAAATGAG. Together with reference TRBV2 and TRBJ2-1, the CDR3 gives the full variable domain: EPEVTQTPSHQVTQMGQEVILRCVPISNHLYFYWYRQILGQKVEFLVSFYNNEISEKSEIFDDQFSVERPDGSNFTLKIRSTKLEDSAMYFCASNRGAANEQFFGPGTRLTVL.

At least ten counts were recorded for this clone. CDR3 protein: CASSLVGNEKLFF. The sequenced part of the CDR3 DNA is TGTGCCAGCAGCTTGGTCGGGAATGAAAAA. The rearrangement joins TRBV5-5 to TRBJ1-4; D gene unclear. The read halts 3 residues ahead of the CDR3 end, with the missing end drawn from the germline J gene. The V gene lost 0 bases and the J gene lost 5 bases, with 5 bases spanning the gap. This CDR3 has 13 residues. The V gene's germline CDR1 is SGHKS and CDR2 YYEKEE (reference sequence).

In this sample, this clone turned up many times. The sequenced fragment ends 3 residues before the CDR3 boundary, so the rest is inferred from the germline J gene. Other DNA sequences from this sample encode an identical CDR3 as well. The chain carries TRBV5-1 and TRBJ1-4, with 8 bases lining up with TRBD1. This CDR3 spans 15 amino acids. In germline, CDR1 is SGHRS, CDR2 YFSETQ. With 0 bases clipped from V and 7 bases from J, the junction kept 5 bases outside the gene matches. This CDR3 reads CASSLGARGREKLFF. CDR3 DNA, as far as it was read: TGCGCCAGCAGCTTGGGGGCCAGGGGGCGTGAAAAA.

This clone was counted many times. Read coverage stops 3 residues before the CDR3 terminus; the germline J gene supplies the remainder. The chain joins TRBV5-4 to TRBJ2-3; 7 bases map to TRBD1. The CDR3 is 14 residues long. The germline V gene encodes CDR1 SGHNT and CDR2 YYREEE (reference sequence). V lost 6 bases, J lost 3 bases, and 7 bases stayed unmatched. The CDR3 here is CASNPGGLTDTQYF. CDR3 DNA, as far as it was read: TGTGCCAGCAACCCAGGGGGTCTAACAGATACG.

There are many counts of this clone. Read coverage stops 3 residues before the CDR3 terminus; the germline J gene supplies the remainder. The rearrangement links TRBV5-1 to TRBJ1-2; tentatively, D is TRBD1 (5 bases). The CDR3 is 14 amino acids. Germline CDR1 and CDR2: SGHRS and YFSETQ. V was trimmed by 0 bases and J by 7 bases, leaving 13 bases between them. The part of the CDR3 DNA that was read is TGCGCCAGCAGCTTGGGTGGGGGGTCTGCTGGC. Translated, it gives CASSLGGGSAG. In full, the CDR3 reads CASSLGGGSAGYTF. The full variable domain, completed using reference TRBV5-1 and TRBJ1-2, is KAGVTQTPRYLIKTRGQQVTLSCSPISGHRSVSWYQQTPGQGLQFLFEYFSETQRNKGNFPGRFSGRQFSNSRSEMNVSTLELGDSALYLCASSLGGGSAGYTFGSGTRLTVV.

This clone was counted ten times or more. The CDR3 loop is CASSPGLNTEAFF. The DNA read from the CDR3 is TGTGCCAGCAGTCCGGGACTTAACACTGAA. The rearrangement uses TRBV12-3 or TRBV12-4 and TRBJ1-1, with D perhaps matching TRBD1 (5 bases). The read ends 3 residues early relative to the CDR3; the germline J gene fills the gap. V was cut by 5 bases and J by 2 bases, with 9 bases left in between. The CDR3 sequence is 13 residues long.

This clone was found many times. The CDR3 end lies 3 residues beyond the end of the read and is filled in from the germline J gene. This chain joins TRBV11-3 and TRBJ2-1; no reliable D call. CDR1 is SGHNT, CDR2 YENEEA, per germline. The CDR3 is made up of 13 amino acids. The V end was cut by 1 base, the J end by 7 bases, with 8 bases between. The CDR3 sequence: CASSLVPGNEQFF. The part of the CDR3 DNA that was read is TGTGCCAGCAGCTTAGTCCCCGGGAATGAG.

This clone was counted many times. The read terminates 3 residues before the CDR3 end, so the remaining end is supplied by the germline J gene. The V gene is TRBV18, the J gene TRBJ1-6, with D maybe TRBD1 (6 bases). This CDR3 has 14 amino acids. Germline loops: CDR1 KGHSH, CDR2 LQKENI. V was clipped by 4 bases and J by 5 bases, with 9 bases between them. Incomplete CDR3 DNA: TGTGCCAGCTCACGACAGGCTCATAATTCACCC. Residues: CASSRQAHNSP. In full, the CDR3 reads CASSRQAHNSPLHF.

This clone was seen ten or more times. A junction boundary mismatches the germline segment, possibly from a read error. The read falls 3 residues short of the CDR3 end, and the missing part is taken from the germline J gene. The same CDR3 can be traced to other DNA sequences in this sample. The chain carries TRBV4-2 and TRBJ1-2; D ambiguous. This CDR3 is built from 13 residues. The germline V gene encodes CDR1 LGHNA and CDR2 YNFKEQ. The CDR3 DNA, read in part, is TGTGCCAGTAGCCAAGATCCGTCCTATGGC. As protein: CASSQDPSYG. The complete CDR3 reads CASSQDPSYGYTF.

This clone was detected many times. The CDR3 region is CSARVGSGTGITDTQYF. The CDR3 bases that were read are TGCAGTGCTAGGGTGGGGTCCGGGACAGGGATTACAGATACG. The V and J genes are TRBV20-1 and TRBJ2-3, with 9 bases identical to TRBD1. The CDR3 goes on 3 residues after the read ends, and that part is filled in from the germline J gene. Germline CDR1 DFQATT, CDR2 SNEGSKA (reference sequence). The CDR3 is 17 amino acids. The ends lost 3 bases at V and 3 bases at J; junction bases unmatched: 13.

Partial CDR3 DNA: TGTGCCAGCAGCTTGGTGGGGGCCTCCACCGGC. This gives the protein CASSLVGASTG. In full, the CDR3 is CASSLVGASTGYTF. The chain couples TRBV5-6 to TRBJ1-2, with a possible D match to TRBD1 (6 bases). Read data end 3 residues before the CDR3 end; the end is taken from the germline J gene. CDR1 and CDR2 (germline): SGHDT, YYEEEE. This CDR3 contains 14 residues.

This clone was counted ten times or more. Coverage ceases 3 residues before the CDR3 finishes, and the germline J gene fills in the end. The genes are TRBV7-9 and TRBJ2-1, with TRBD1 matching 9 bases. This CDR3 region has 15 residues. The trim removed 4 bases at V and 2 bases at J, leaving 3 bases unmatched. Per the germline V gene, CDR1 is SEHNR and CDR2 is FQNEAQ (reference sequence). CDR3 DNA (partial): TGTGCCAGCAGCTCGGGACAGGGAGCCTACAATGAG. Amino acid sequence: CASSSGQGAYNE. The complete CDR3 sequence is CASSSGQGAYNEQFF.

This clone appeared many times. CDR3 region: CASSYGGLGEKLFF. The CDR3 DNA, read in part, is TGTGCCAGCAGTTATGGGGGCCTTGGTGAAAAA. The chain joins TRBV12-3 or TRBV12-4 to TRBJ1-4, with D maybe TRBD1 (6 bases). The sequence runs out 3 residues before the end of the CDR3; the remainder is reconstructed from the germline J gene. This CDR3 has 14 residues. Trimming left V 4 bases short and J 7 bases short, with 13 bases between.

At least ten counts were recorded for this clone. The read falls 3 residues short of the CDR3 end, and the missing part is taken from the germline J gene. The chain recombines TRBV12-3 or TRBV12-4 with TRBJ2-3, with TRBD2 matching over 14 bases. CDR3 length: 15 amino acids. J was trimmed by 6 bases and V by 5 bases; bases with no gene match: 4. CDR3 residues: CASSDRTSGGDTQYF. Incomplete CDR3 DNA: TGTGCCAGCAGTGACCGGACTAGCGGGGGGGATACG.

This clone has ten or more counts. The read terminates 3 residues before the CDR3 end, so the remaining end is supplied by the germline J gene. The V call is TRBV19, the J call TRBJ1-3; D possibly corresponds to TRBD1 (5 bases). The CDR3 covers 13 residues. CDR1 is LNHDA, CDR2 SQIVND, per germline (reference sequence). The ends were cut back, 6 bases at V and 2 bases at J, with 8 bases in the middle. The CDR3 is CASRRGAGNTIYF. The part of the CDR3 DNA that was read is TGTGCCAGTAGGCGGGGCGCTGGAAACACC. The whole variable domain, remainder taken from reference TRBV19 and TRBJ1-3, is DGGITQSPKYLFRKEGQNVTLSCEQNLNHDAMYWYRQDPGQGLRLIYYSQIVNDFQKGDIAEGYSVSREKKESFPLTVTSAQKNPTAFYLCASRRGAGNTIYFGEGSWLTVV.

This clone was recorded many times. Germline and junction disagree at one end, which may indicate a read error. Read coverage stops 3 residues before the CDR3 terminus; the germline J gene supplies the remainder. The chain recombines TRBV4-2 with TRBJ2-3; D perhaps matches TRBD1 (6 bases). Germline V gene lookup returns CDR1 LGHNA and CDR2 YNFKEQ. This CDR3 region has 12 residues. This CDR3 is CASSQDRDTQYF. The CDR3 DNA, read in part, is TGCGCCAGCAGCCAAGACAGGGATACG.

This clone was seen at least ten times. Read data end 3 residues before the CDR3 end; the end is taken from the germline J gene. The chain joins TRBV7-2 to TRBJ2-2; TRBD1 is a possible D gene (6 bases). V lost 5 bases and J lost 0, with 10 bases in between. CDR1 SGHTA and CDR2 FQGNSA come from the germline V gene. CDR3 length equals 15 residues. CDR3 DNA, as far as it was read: TGTGCCAGCAGCCAGGGGTTTTCGAACACCGGGGAG. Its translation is CASSQGFSNTGE. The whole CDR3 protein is CASSQGFSNTGELFF.

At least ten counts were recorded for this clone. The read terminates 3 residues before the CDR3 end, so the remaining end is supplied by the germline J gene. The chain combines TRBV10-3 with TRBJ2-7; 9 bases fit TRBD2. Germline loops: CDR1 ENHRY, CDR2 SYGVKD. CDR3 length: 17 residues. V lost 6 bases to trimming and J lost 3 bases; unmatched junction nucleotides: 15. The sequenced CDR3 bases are TGTGCCATCAGGGGCGCGGGGGGGCGGGAGGGGTTCTACGAG. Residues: CAIRGAGGREGFYE. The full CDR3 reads CAIRGAGGREGFYEQYF.

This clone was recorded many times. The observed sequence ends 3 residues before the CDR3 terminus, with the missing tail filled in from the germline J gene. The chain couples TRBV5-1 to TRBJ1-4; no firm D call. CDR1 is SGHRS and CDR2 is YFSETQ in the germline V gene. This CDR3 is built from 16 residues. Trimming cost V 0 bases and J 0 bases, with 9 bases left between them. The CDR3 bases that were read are TGCGCCAGCAGCTTGGCCTACCATGCAACTAATGAAAAA. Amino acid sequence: CASSLAYHATNEK. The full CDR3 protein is CASSLAYHATNEKLFF. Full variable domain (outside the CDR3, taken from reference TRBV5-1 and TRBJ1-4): KAGVTQTPRYLIKTRGQQVTLSCSPISGHRSVSWYQQTPGQGLQFLFEYFSETQRNKGNFPGRFSGRQFSNSRSEMNVSTLELGDSALYLCASSLAYHATNEKLFFGSGTQLSVL.

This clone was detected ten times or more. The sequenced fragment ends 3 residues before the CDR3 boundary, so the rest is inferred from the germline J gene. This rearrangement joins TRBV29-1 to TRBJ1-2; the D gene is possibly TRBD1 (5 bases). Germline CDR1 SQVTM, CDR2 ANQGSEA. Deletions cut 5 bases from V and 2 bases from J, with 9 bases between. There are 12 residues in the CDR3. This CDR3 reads CSVSGGNYGYTF. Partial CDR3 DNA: TGCAGCGTTAGTGGGGGGAACTATGGC.

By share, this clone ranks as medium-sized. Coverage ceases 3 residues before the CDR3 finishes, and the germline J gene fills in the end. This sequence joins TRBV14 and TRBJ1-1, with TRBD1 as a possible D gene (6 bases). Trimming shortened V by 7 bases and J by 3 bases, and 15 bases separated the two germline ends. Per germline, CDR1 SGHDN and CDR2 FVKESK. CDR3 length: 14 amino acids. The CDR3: CASNVLGGDTEAFF. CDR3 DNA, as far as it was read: TGTGCCAGCAACGTTCTAGGGGGGGACACTGAA.

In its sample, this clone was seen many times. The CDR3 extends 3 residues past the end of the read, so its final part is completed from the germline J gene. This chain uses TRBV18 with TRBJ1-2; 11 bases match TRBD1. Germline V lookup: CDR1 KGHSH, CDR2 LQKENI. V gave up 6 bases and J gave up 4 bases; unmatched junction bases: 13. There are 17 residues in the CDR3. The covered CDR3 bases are TGTGCCAGCTCGCCGGGGACAGGGGGAGGCGGAAGCTATGGC. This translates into CASSPGTGGGGSYG. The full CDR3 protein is CASSPGTGGGGSYGYTF.

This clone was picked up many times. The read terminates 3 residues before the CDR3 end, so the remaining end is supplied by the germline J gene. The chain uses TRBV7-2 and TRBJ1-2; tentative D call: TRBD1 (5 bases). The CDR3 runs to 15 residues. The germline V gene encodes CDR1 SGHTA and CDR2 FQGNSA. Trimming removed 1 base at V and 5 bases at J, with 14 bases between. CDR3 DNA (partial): TGTGCCAGCAGCTTAGGGCAGGGAATAACATATGGC. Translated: CASSLGQGITYG. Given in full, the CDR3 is CASSLGQGITYGYTF.

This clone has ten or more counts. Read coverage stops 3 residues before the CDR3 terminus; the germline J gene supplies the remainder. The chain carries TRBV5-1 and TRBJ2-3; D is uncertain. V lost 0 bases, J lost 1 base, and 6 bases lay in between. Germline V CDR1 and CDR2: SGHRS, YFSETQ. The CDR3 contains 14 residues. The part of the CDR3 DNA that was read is TGCGCCAGCAGCTTGGGCCCGGGCACAGATACG. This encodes CASSLGPGTDT. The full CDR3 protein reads CASSLGPGTDTQYF.